The text below deals with one T cell receptor beta chain. Its antigen is unidentified. The sample is drawn from a study of beta chain features in type 1 diabetes. Study conclusions and caveats: Significant though moderate, a shortening of TCRB CDR3s appeared in all four CD4+ subsets of Type 1 diabetes patients.

Germline V gives CDR1 SGHTA, CDR2 FQGNSA. This CDR3 region has 15 residues. Between the trimmed V and J ends, which lost 5 bases and 2 bases, there was a span of 16 bases. What was sequenced were expressed TCRB transcripts, since all of the isolated RNA had been reverse transcribed. Here immunoSEQ multiplex PCR was the method, and the copy in TCRdb shows in-frame clones only, minus some. The sample lists roughly 340,000 clones; roughly 13% were seen once. The genes are TRBV7-2 and TRBJ2-7; possibly TRBD2 for D (5 bases). The sequencing input was naive CD4+ T cells from blood. This clonotype originated in a young woman with type 1 diabetes. The DNA for the CDR3 is TGTGCCAGCAGCCCCCGGGTGGGAGCGCCCTACGAGCAGTACTTC. Its translation is CASSPRVGAPYEQYF. Drawing the rest from reference TRBV7-2 and TRBJ2-7, the complete variable domain is GAGVSQSPSNKVTEKGKDVELRCDPISGHTALYWYRQSLGQGLEFLIYFQGNSAPDKSGLPSDRFSAERTGGSVSTLTIQRTQQEDSAVYLCASSPRVGAPYEQYFGPGTRLTVT.